The rows below give T cell receptor beta chains drawn from one sample of a study of cytomegalovirus exposure and HLA in healthy donors. Sequencing used immunoSEQ multiplex PCR; TCRdb keeps in-frame clones, though not all of them. The sample includes around 76,000 clones, roughly 70% of them seen just once. Sequencing was performed on PBMCs. These receptors were taken from a woman aged 50 to 60 in good health and CMV-seropositive. The CDR3 runs from the conserved cysteine through the conserved F or W. The order of the fields is D gene, V gene, J gene, clone size, CDR3 protein, CDR3 DNA. A D gene is named only where the DNA matches it firmly. Clone size is given for some rows only: seen once, a few or many times, or a class if the clone is expanded.

>TRBD1|TRBV5-1|TRBJ2-1|NA
CASSLGAGGNYNEQFF
TGCGCCAGCAGCTTGGGAGCAGGGGGAAATTACAATGAGCAGTTCTTC
>NA|TRBV6-5|TRBJ1-2|few
CATSSTGVHYGYTF
TGTGCCACCTCTTCCACGGGGGTTCACTATGGCTACACCTTC
>NA|TRBV4-3|TRBJ1-2|NA
CASSQVGGYGYTF
TGCGCCAGCAGCCAAGTGGGGGGCTATGGCTACACCTTC
>NA|TRBV5-4|TRBJ2-1|many
CASSSKTGFSNEQFF
TGTGCCAGCAGCTCGAAAACAGGGTTCAGTAATGAGCAGTTCTTC
>TRBD2|TRBV27|TRBJ2-2|few
CASTASGRGSTGELFF
TGTGCCAGCACGGCTAGCGGGAGAGGTAGCACCGGGGAGCTGTTTTTT
>NA|TRBV29-1|TRBJ1-5|NA
CSVSDSHQPQHF
TGCAGCGTCTCAGACAGTCATCAGCCCCAGCATTTT
>NA|TRBV27|TRBJ2-1|NA
CASSLLGSSYNEQFF
TGTGCCAGCAGTTTATTGGGGAGCTCCTACAATGAGCAGTTCTTC
>NA|TRBV29-1|TRBJ1-2|NA
CSVARGDYGYTF
TGCAGCGTTGCCAGGGGTGATTATGGCTACACCTTC
>NA|TRBV5-1|TRBJ1-1|NA
CASSLLEQAGTEAFF
TGCGCCAGCAGCTTGCTCGAACAGGCCGGAACTGAAGCTTTCTTT
>TRBD1|TRBV6-5|TRBJ2-7|NA
CASSYSPGQGYEQYF
TGTGCCAGCAGTTACTCTCCTGGACAGGGTTACGAGCAGTACTTC